What follows is one T cell receptor (beta chain) and its context. This sample was included in a study of technical replicates of blood from a handful of donors. TCRdb keeps only in-frame clones here, not all; method: immunoSEQ multiplex PCR. The data show around 62,000 clones, about 97% seen once. This sequence was found in a human donor in good health. The specimen was T cells isolated from PBMCs.

The CDR3: CASSSVDEQFF. The CDR3 DNA reads TGTGCCAGCAGCTCGGTCGATGAGCAGTTCTTC. J is TRBJ2-1 and V is TRBV11-2; D uncertain. In germline, CDR1 is SGHAT, CDR2 FQNNGV. The CDR3 runs 11 residues. Trimming shortened V by 4 bases and J by 8 bases, and 6 bases separated the two germline ends.